The table lists the clone carrying this TCR beta chain with many counts. The target antigen is unknown. TCRdb recomputed calls from the RT-PCR reads with MiXCR, one row per CDR3 protein. The top ten hold 10% of the sample, which has hundreds of thousands of distinct CDR3 sequences, 12% seen once. The sample is drawn from a study of response to subunit inactivated influenza vaccine. Points from the study as a whole: The authors proposed limited new T cell recruitment per seasonal influenza vaccination.

V shed 5 bases and J 0 bases; nucleotides not matched to a gene: 9. CDR3 length: 18 residues. Germline V CDR1 and CDR2: LNHDA, SQIVND (reference sequence). Sequencing used PBMCs from blood, obtained on the day of vaccination. V is TRBV19 and J is TRBJ2-6, with TRBD1 matching 8 bases. The TCR sequence derives from a man in his fifties who received an inactivated influenza vaccine. DNA for the CDR3: TGTGCCAGTAGTCGGGACAGGCTTACAAGCTCTGGGGCCAACGTCCTGACTTTC. As protein: CASSRDRLTSSGANVLTF. The full variable domain, its missing parts supplied by reference TRBV19 and TRBJ2-6, is DGGITQSPKYLFRKEGQNVTLSCEQNLNHDAMYWYRQDPGQGLRLIYYSQIVNDFQKGDIAEGYSVSREKKESFPLTVTSAQKNPTAFYLCASSRDRLTSSGANVLTFGAGSRLTVL.